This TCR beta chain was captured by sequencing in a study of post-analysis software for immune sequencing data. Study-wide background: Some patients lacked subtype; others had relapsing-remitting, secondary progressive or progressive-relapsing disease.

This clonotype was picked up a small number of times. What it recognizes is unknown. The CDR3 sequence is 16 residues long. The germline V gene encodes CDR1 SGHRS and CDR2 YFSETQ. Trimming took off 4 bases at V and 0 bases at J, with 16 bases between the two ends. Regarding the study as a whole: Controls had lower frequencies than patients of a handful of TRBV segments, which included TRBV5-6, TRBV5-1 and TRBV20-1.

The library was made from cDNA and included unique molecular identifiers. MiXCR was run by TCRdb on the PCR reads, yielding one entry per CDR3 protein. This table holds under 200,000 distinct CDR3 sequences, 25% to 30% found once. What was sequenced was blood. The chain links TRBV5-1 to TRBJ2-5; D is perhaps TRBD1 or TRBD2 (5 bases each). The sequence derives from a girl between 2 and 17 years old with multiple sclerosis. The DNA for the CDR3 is TGCGCCAGCAGCGGGGGTGATACAAAGTACCAAGAGACCCAGTACTTC. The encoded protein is CASSGGDTKYQETQYF.